This record covers a single TCR beta chain. The specificity of this receptor is unknown. No clone much larger than this one lies a single base away; base qualities are absent. TCR beta VDJ combination and CDR3 sequence profiling used genomic DNA as the template. An Illumina HiSeq 2000 was used for TCR repertoire sequencing. The authors' analysis ran thus. Repertoires were assessed using TRBV/TRBJ rearrangement plots, CDR3 size and DJ length profiles, and Simpson's diversity index. The immunodominant clone was defined as the most abundant DNA sequence in deep sequencing data. CDR3 amino acid sequences were screened for sharing across subjects and were compared with published repertoires and the VDJdb database. TCRdb reanalyzed the raw reads on its own, using fastp at Q25 for trimming and MiXCR for clone calling, and kept in-frame beta chains. Each record represents a unique CDR3 protein, reported with the most common genes and DNA among its rows. TCRdb, rather than the study authors, made the V and J calls. Within this sample are around 200,000 distinct CDR3 sequences, with 63% of them counted one time only. The ten largest clones take up approximately 42% of the sample.

Expansion of CD8+CD57+ cells had been shown by flow cytometry in the patients chosen for sequencing. Every patient had a diagnosis of severe acquired aplastic anemia based on International Study of Aplastic Anemia and Agranulocytosis and Camitta criteria. No therapy had been received by the patients at the time of blood sampling. TCR repertoires of sorted CD4+ and CD8+ blood T cells from severe aplastic anemia patients and healthy subjects were deep-sequenced in the study. In the USA, patient enrollment took place under clinicaltrials.gov protocols 00001620, 01623167, 00001397, 00071045, 00081523 and 00961064. Ficoll-Paque density gradient centrifugation was used to isolate peripheral blood mononuclear cells. Before DNA extraction, CD4+ and CD8+ T cells were sorted by FACS or by magnetic beads. This sample is part of a study of CD8+CD57+ T cells in acquired aplastic anemia (dated by TCRdb to 2017 to 2018). About the investigation overall: Extracted DNA from sorted CD4+ and CD8+ cells averaged approximately 3 ug, ranging from roughly 0.2 to 30 ug. A CD8+CD57+ expansion meant a frequency higher than the mean frequency seen in healthy subjects.

Study-wide findings and limitations: Between patients and healthy controls, no significant difference in CD8+ Simpson's diversity was found (P=0.060). Approximately 31 CD8+ CDR3 sequences were found in both patients and controls but appeared to be highly expressed in patients and within the immunodominant clones of the patients.

Sequencing input: sorted CD4+, CD8+, or CD8+CD57+ T cells (not recorded which) from PBMCs. This receptor was taken from a human donor with aplastic anemia.

The nucleotides are TGCGCCAGCAGTGATCCCGGTACCTACGAGCAGTACTTC. Its translation reads: CASSDPGTYEQYF. The chain uses TRBV10-2 and TRBJ2-7; no D segment can be confidently identified. The germline V gene encodes CDR1 WSHSY and CDR2 SAAADI. The trim is 3 bases for V and 2 bases for J, with a gap of 8 bases between the germline ends. The CDR3 covers 13 residues, taking in both the cysteine and the phenylalanine. Only CDR3 DNA is held: 39 bases, read in frame from base 1.